A single sample gave rise to the 27 T cell receptor beta chains below, sequenced in a study of blood T cells in healthy people across ages. Primers used in a second PCR of roughly 6 to 11 cycles were a sample-barcoded 5' primer and a J-beta primer mix. TCRdb recomputed calls from the 5' RACE reads with MiXCR, one row per CDR3 protein. Of some 1.5 million distinct CDR3 sequences listed, under 55% are singletons. Specimen: blood. These receptors were collected from a woman between 18 and 29 years old in good health.

The chain links TRBV15 to TRBJ2-1; tentatively, D is TRBD2 (5 bases). This CDR3 comprises 15 residues. Trimming shortened V by 8 bases and J by 0 bases, and 14 bases separated the two germline ends. Germline V gene sequence: CDR1 LNHNV, CDR2 YYDKDF (reference sequence). The CDR3 protein is CATGTSLVSYNEQFF. The DNA of the CDR3 is TGTGCCACCGGTACTAGTTTGGTCTCCTACAATGAGCAGTTCTTC.

This clonotype has at least ten counts. CDR3 residues: CASSQGESGELFF. The CDR3 DNA follows: TGTGCCAGCAGCCAAGGGGAGTCCGGGGAGCTGTTTTTT. This chain links TRBV4-2 with TRBJ2-2; TRBD2 is a possible D gene (5 bases). With 1 base removed from V and 6 bases from J, the gap between germline ends came to 6 bases. This CDR3 spans 13 amino acids. The germline V gene encodes CDR1 LGHNA and CDR2 YNFKEQ.

The chain employs TRBV12-5 and TRBJ2-1; D call uncertain. V lost 2 bases, J lost 3 bases, and 8 bases lay in between. The CDR3 length is 14 residues. Looked up from germline, CDR1 is LGHNT and CDR2 is FRNRAP. This CDR3 reads CASGLSAGYNEQFF. Written as DNA, the CDR3 is TGTGCTAGTGGTTTGTCGGCAGGCTACAATGAGCAGTTCTTC.

A few counts support this clonotype. The genes are TRBV6-5 and TRBJ2-7; 9 bases agree with TRBD2. The CDR3 covers 15 residues. Germline V gene data show CDR1 as MNHEY and CDR2 as SVGAGI. With 0 bases clipped from V and 6 bases from J, the junction kept 6 bases outside the gene matches. The CDR3 loop is CASSYSASGIFEQYF. The CDR3 DNA follows: TGTGCCAGCAGTTACTCGGCTAGCGGGATCTTCGAGCAGTACTTC.

V and J are TRBV10-3 and TRBJ2-7, with 9 positions matching TRBD2. The CDR3 is 14 amino acids. The germline V gene has CDR1 ENHRY and CDR2 SYGVKD. Losses at the gene ends were 7 bases for V and 5 bases for J; bases not matched to a gene: 9. The DNA for the CDR3 is TGTGCCATCAAGGCTAGCGGGGTAGTGAACGAGCAGTACTTC. As protein: CAIKASGVVNEQYF.

This clonotype appeared a few times. This rearrangement joins TRBV12-3 or TRBV12-4 to TRBJ2-7; 7 bases map to TRBD2. The V segment lost 5 bases and the J segment 6 bases; nucleotides outside the gene matches: 10. This CDR3 has 14 amino acids. The CDR3 nucleotides read TGTGCCAGCAGTGTGCAGACTAGCCGGGCCGAGCAGTACTTC. Encoded protein: CASSVQTSRAEQYF.

This clonotype has more than one count but fewer than ten. This sequence joins TRBV5-1 and TRBJ1-4; D is undetermined. This CDR3 contains 13 residues. V lost 4 bases to trimming and J lost 12 bases, with 16 bases between them. Per germline, CDR1 SGHRS and CDR2 YFSETQ. The CDR3, as DNA: TGCGCCAGCAGCCAATTACAAGCCGACGAACTGTTTTTT. Translated: CASSQLQADELFF. Full variable domain (remainder filled in from reference TRBV5-1 and TRBJ1-4): KAGVTQTPRYLIKTRGQQVTLSCSPISGHRSVSWYQQTPGQGLQFLFEYFSETQRNKGNFPGRFSGRQFSNSRSEMNVSTLELGDSALYLCASSQLQADELFFGSGTQLSVL.

In this sample, this clonotype turned up a few times. The chain recombines TRBV5-1 with TRBJ1-1; TRBD1 matches 7 bases. The CDR3 is made up of 13 amino acids. Germline CDR1 and CDR2: SGHRS and YFSETQ. V lost 3 bases and J lost 7; bases outside the gene matches: 6. CDR3 nucleotide sequence: TGCGCCAGCAGCTCCGGGACAGACCTTGAAGCTTTCTTT. Translating gives CASSSGTDLEAFF.

Comments on this clonotype: Since a much larger clone is just one base distant, this may be a read error. The DNA of the CDR3 is TGCAGCGTTGTTGGATACAGTGAGCAGTTCTTC. Translated: CSVVGYSEQFF. This chain links TRBV29-1 with TRBJ2-1; no definite D call. The germline V gene has CDR1 SQVTM and CDR2 ANQGSEA. The CDR3 is 11 amino acids.

This chain links TRBV7-9 with TRBJ2-7, with 7 bases identical to TRBD1. Germline CDR1 and CDR2: SEHNR and FQNEAQ (reference sequence). V was clipped by 2 bases and J by 3 bases; unmatched bases: 4. This CDR3 spans 14 amino acids. The CDR3 reads CASSLSWTGYEQYF. The CDR3, as DNA: TGTGCCAGCAGCTTATCCTGGACAGGCTACGAGCAGTACTTC.

This chain joins TRBV28 and TRBJ1-6; no reliable D call. This CDR3 has 14 amino acids. V dropped 4 bases and J dropped 8 bases, with 12 bases sitting between them. Germline lookup yields CDR1 MDHEN and CDR2 SYDVKM. The CDR3: CASSYVSRDSPLHF. CDR3 DNA sequence: TGTGCCAGCAGTTACGTTTCTCGGGATTCACCCCTCCACTTT.

This clonotype turned up a few times. This chain links TRBV9 with TRBJ1-5, with D hard to call. Per the germline V gene, CDR1 is SGDLS and CDR2 is YYNGEE. This CDR3 has 11 residues. V was cut by 2 bases and J by 10 bases, with 7 bases left in between. The CDR3 DNA reads TGTGCCAGCAGCGTTTATGGCCCCCAGCATTTT. It is translated as CASSVYGPQHF.

This clonotype has just a few counts. The chain joins TRBV7-2 to TRBJ2-1; D uncertain. Germline-derived CDR1 and CDR2 are SGHTA and FQGNSA. The CDR3 sequence is 13 residues long. Trimming left V 6 bases short and J 1 base short, with 7 bases between. The CDR3 sequence is CASRTRSYNEQFF. The DNA for the CDR3 is TGTGCCAGCAGAACTCGGTCCTACAATGAGCAGTTCTTC. The full variable domain, with the rest looked up from reference TRBV7-2 and TRBJ2-1, is GAGVSQSPSNKVTEKGKDVELRCDPISGHTALYWYRQSLGQGLEFLIYFQGNSAPDKSGLPSDRFSAERTGGSVSTLTIQRTQQEDSAVYLCASRTRSYNEQFFGPGTRLTVL.

This clonotype has just a few counts. The CDR3 sequence: CASSLDRRTSTDTQYF. The CDR3 nucleotides read TGCGCCAGCAGCTTGGATAGGCGGACTAGCACAGATACGCAGTATTTT. The chain links TRBV5-1 to TRBJ2-3; maybe TRBD2 (5 bases). The CDR3 loop spans 16 amino acids. CDR1 is SGHRS and CDR2 is YFSETQ in the germline V gene. Between the trimmed V and J ends, which lost 0 bases and 0 bases, there was a span of 11 bases.

The table lists this clonotype with a few counts. This chain uses TRBV20-1 with TRBJ2-1; 9 nucleotides match TRBD2. The CDR3 is 15 residues long. Germline CDR1 and CDR2: DFQATT and SNEGSKA (reference sequence). V gave up 0 bases and J gave up 2 bases; unmatched junction bases: 2. Here the CDR3 DNA reads TGCAGTGCTAGAGAACTAGCGGGCCCCTACAATGAGCAGTTCTTC. Its protein product is CSARELAGPYNEQFF.

The rearrangement links TRBV6-2 or TRBV6-3 to TRBJ2-7; D may be TRBD1 (6 bases). The germline gives CDR1 MNHEY, CDR2 SVGEGT. The CDR3 loop spans 15 amino acids. V was shortened by 2 bases and J by 0 bases, with 11 bases between the two germline ends. The CDR3 spells CASSYTGGSSYEQYF. CDR3 bases: TGTGCCAGCAGTTACACTGGGGGCTCCTCCTACGAGCAGTACTTC.

In regard to this clonotype: One end of the junction fails to match germline, which may point to a read error. The chain carries TRBV7-2 and TRBJ2-5; 7 bases agree with TRBD2. The CDR3 runs 14 residues. CDR1 and CDR2 (germline): SGHTA, FQGNSA. CDR3 sequence reads: CSSSPRLAQETQYF. The CDR3 DNA sequence: TGTTCCAGCAGCCCCCGACTAGCACAAGAGACCCAGTACTTC.

The genes are TRBV20-1 and TRBJ2-1; the match to TRBD2 covers 8 bases. Germline lookup yields CDR1 DFQATT and CDR2 SNEGSKA (reference sequence). This CDR3 region has 17 residues. Trimming at V came to 1 base and at J to 6 bases, leaving 14 bases not matched to a gene. CDR3 sequence reads: CSARALEAGDHRNEQFF. In DNA form, the CDR3 reads TGCAGTGCTAGAGCCCTAGAAGCGGGAGATCATCGCAATGAGCAGTTCTTC.

V usage is TRBV20-1 and J usage is TRBJ2-5; D not certain. The CDR3 is 13 residues long. Germline loops: CDR1 DFQATT, CDR2 SNEGSKA (reference sequence). Trimming shortened V by 0 bases and J by 2 bases, and 7 bases separated the two germline ends. CDR3 sequence: CSARDPAQETQYF. For the CDR3, the DNA is TGCAGTGCTAGAGATCCTGCACAAGAGACCCAGTACTTC.

As DNA, the CDR3 is TGCAGTGCTGGACAGGGGTTAAGTGAAAAACTGTTTTTT. Translation gives CSAGQGLSEKLFF. The chain recombines TRBV20-1 with TRBJ1-4; 9 bases are a match to TRBD1. The germline gives CDR1 DFQATT, CDR2 SNEGSKA (reference sequence). V lost 5 bases to trimming and J lost 7 bases; unmatched junction nucleotides: 5. There are 13 residues in the CDR3.

In its sample, this clonotype was seen a few times. The rearrangement links TRBV5-1 to TRBJ2-5, with D unresolved. Trimming removed 4 bases from V and 1 base from J, with 17 bases in between. The CDR3 sequence is 16 residues long. CDR1 and CDR2 (germline): SGHRS, YFSETQ. This chain's CDR3 is CASSTDPSGAQETQYF. The CDR3 nucleotides read TGCGCCAGCAGCACAGACCCGTCAGGCGCCCAAGAGACCCAGTACTTC.

This clonotype has a handful of counts. The J gene is TRBJ2-3, the V gene TRBV18; 8 bases are a match to TRBD1. This CDR3 comprises 13 residues. The ends lost 8 bases at V and 3 bases at J; junction bases unmatched: 4. Germline V gives CDR1 KGHSH, CDR2 LQKENI. CDR3 amino acids: CASTDRATDTQYF. The CDR3 DNA reads as TGTGCCAGCACGGACAGGGCTACAGATACGCAGTATTTT.

A remark on this clonotype: The junction departs from the called germline gene at one end, perhaps through a read error. The rearrangement joins TRBV4-1 to TRBJ1-2; D not certain. The CDR3 spans 17 residues. CDR1 is MGHRA, CDR2 YSYEKL, per germline. The CDR3, as DNA: TGCGCCAGCAGTCAAGTGGCGGGAACCCTCTCCTCTTATGGCTACACCTTC. As protein: CASSQVAGTLSSYGYTF.

This clonotype showed up just a few times. This chain connects TRBV12-3 or TRBV12-4 to TRBJ1-2, with D hard to call. The CDR3 contains 12 residues. Trimming removed 4 bases from V and 4 bases from J, with 7 bases in between. CDR3 sequence: CASSSRRYGYTF. The CDR3 DNA follows: TGTGCCAGCAGTTCGCGACGCTATGGCTACACCTTC.

This clonotype was picked up many times. The rearrangement uses TRBV5-5 and TRBJ2-1; TRBD2 is a possible D gene (5 bases). CDR3 size: 12 residues. Per the germline V gene, CDR1 is SGHKS and CDR2 is YYEKEE (reference sequence). Trimming took 1 base from V and 7 from J, leaving 6 bases between them. DNA for the CDR3: TGTGCCAGCAGCTTGCTAGCTAATGAGCAGTTCTTC. As protein: CASSLLANEQFF.

The rearrangement uses TRBV6-2 or TRBV6-3 and TRBJ2-1; a weak D match, TRBD1 (5 bases). Germline V gene lookup returns CDR1 MNHEY and CDR2 SVGEGT. The CDR3 spans 14 residues. V gave up 7 bases and J gave up 5 bases, with 15 bases separating them. The CDR3 region has the DNA TGTGCCAGCACAAGGGGCAGGGTTAACAATGAGCAGTTCTTC. It translates to CASTRGRVNNEQFF.

This chain joins TRBV18 and TRBJ2-7; D unclear. The CDR3 length is 14 residues. Trimming cost V 2 bases and J 8 bases, with 16 bases left between them. Germline V lookup: CDR1 KGHSH, CDR2 LQKENI. As DNA, the CDR3 is TGTGCCAGCTCACCAGAGTTCACCAGTACGAAGCAGTACTTC. It encodes CASSPEFTSTKQYF.